This T cell receptor (beta chain) was identified during a study of identical twins (dated by TCRdb to between 2015 and 2016). For the wider study: TCR alpha and beta repertoires from monozygotic twins, unrelated adults of various ages and cord blood were deep-sequenced to test whether fetal clonotypes persist. To rule out contamination, the twin experiments were replicated at different times with different library preparation protocols. Summary of the overall study and its limitations: Excess twin sharing in beta out-of-frame sequences was weaker because fewer shared sequences lowered the signal-to-noise ratio. Because the same donors could not be followed over many years, the conclusions relied on cross-sectional statistical analysis. Invariant T cells such as MAIT and iNKT could partly confound zero-insertion analyses, although diverse VJ usage argued against such confounding for most clonotypes. Fewer insertions were carried by abundant cord blood beta clonotypes, a similar but weaker trend appeared in young adult naive repertoires, and no such trend appeared in memory repertoires. Compared with coincidental sharing between unrelated individuals, an excess of low generation-probability sequences was observed among out-of-frame TCR alpha sequences shared between twins. In monozygotic twins, out-of-frame TCR alpha sharing was systematically underestimated by recombination models, although the models agreed with sharing between unrelated individuals.

V lost 2 bases and J lost 1 base, and the count of bases not matched to a germline gene is 8. Inclusive of the bounding cysteine and phenylalanine, the CDR3 is 20 residues long. Here the CDR3 DNA is all that survives: 60 bases in frame from base 1. The CDR1 and CDR2 encoded by the germline V gene are MNHEY and SVGAGI. Comment on this clonotype: The clone's antigen remains unknown. No base qualities exist here, and no much larger clone lies one base off it.

The library relied on 5' RACE. TCRdb names Illumina HiSeq 2000 as the instrument used. A universal primer binding site was introduced by template switching, and a unique molecular identifier was present in the final cDNA, enabling accurate counting of TCR cDNA molecules. Specific primers in the conserved constant-segment region were used to synthesize first-strand cDNA for the TCR alpha and beta chains. To control for contamination, each cDNA library was double barcoded with a SMART-Mk sample barcode plus Illumina barcodes. Two successive PCR steps introduced TruSeq adapter sequences along with Illumina sample barcodes. The TCR alpha and beta cDNA libraries were sequenced on the Illumina HiSeq platform using custom primers. The published analysis was carried out like this. Unique molecular identifiers were extracted from raw reads with MiGEC, and CDR3 positions were determined with MiXCR. Recombination models were inferred per individual with the repgenHMM and IGoR tools using an EM algorithm. The analysis of shared clonotypes was done with the tcR package in R, with sharing normalized by the product of cloneset sizes. Out-of-frame nonproductive sequences were analyzed to study raw recombination free of thymic and clonal selection effects. TCRdb trimmed public reads at Q25 via fastp, called clones via MiXCR and kept in-frame beta chains. Rows are unified per CDR3 protein, each entry keeping the most common DNA and genes. These V and J calls derive from TCRdb rather than the authors' analysis. This sample is represented by 1.5 million to 2 million distinct CDR3 sequences; roughly a third of them were singletons. The leading ten clones occupy about 0.27% of the sample.

All donors were healthy Caucasians. Sequences were obtained from cord blood. Recombination linked TRBV6-5 to TRBJ2-1; TRBD2 lines up with 16 middle nucleotides. This clonotype originated in a newborn girl in good health. The DNA sequence is given as TGTGCCAGCAGTTACCCGGGACTAGCGGGAGGGCCCCCGTCCTACAATGAGCAGTTCTTC. Translation gives CASSYPGLAGGPPSYNEQFF.